These 20 T cell receptor beta chains came from one sample sequenced in a study of blood T cell repertoires in COVID-19. The assay was immunoSEQ multiplex PCR, and TCRdb's table has in-frame clones only and misses some. This sample has about 39,000 clones; 85% occur once, and the top ten carry 9.9%. Input material: peripheral blood. The source is a human donor in a cohort sampled during active COVID-19.

V is TRBV19 and J is TRBJ2-4; a weak D match, TRBD2 (6 bases). V lost 0 bases and J lost 8, with 17 bases in between. There are 16 residues in the CDR3. Germline assignment: CDR1 LNHDA and CDR2 SQIVND (reference sequence). CDR3 DNA sequence: TGTGCCAGTAGTATAGAGGGAGGCCGGCCCCATGACATTCAGTACTTC. Translated: CASSIEGGRPHDIQYF.

The chain links TRBV7-9 to TRBJ2-5; 7 bases are shared with TRBD2. This CDR3 has 13 amino acids. J was trimmed by 5 bases and V by 4 bases; bases with no gene match: 4. Germline loops: CDR1 SEHNR, CDR2 FQNEAQ (reference sequence). This CDR3 reads CASSSVGGETQYF. In DNA, the CDR3 is TGTGCCAGCAGCTCAGTCGGGGGGGAGACCCAGTACTTC.

J is TRBJ2-7 and V is TRBV18; 14 bases map to TRBD2. Germline loops: CDR1 KGHSH, CDR2 LQKENI. This CDR3 has 15 amino acids. The V and J ends lost 5 bases and 3 bases, in that order; junction bases with no gene match: 3. In DNA form, the CDR3 reads TGTGCCAGCTCATTCGGGACTAGCGGGAGCTACGAGCAGTACTTC. It is translated as CASSFGTSGSYEQYF. Based on the CDR3 plus reference TRBV18 and TRBJ2-7, the full variable domain is NAGVMQNPRHLVRRRGQEARLRCSPMKGHSHVYWYRQLPEEGLKFMVYLQKENIIDESGMPKERFSAEFPKEGPSILRIQQVVRGDSAAYFCASSFGTSGSYEQYFGPGTRLTVT.

This chain uses TRBV5-1 with TRBJ1-2; 9 bases are a match to TRBD1. The trim removed 6 bases at V and 8 bases at J, leaving 14 bases unmatched. Germline CDR1 and CDR2: SGHRS and YFSETQ. The CDR3 has 15 residues. Here the CDR3 DNA reads TGCGCCAGCAACCCTAATACAGGGGGCAATTACGGCTACACCTTC. Protein product: CASNPNTGGNYGYTF.

The chain has TRBV18 and TRBJ1-2; 9 positions agree with TRBD1. V lost 3 bases to trimming and J lost 5 bases; unmatched junction nucleotides: 4. Germline V CDR1 and CDR2: KGHSH, LQKENI. This CDR3 has 14 residues. The CDR3: CASSPGQGTYGYTF. The DNA of the CDR3 is TGTGCCAGCTCACCCGGACAGGGGACGTATGGCTACACCTTC.

The chain combines TRBV19 with TRBJ1-2; 9 bases are a match to TRBD1. CDR1 is LNHDA and CDR2 is SQIVND in the germline V gene (reference sequence). J lost 3 bases, V lost 6 bases, and 11 bases had no gene match. CDR3 length equals 16 residues. The CDR3 sequence: CASSSRTGAEHYGYTF. CDR3 bases: TGTGCCAGTAGCTCCCGGACAGGGGCCGAACACTATGGCTACACCTTC.

The chain has TRBV3-1 (or the pseudogene TRBV3-2) and TRBJ1-3, with unresolved D. Germline V gene sequence: CDR1 LGHDT, CDR2 YNNKEL (reference sequence). The CDR3 loop spans 14 amino acids. The germline V and J ends were trimmed by 0 bases and 8 bases, with 11 bases remaining between them. The CDR3 region has the DNA TGTGCCAGCAGCCAAGATCGCCTTAGAGACACCATATATTTT. Amino acids: CASSQDRLRDTIYF.

This rearrangement joins TRBV5-4 to TRBJ2-3; D perhaps matches TRBD2 (6 bases). This CDR3 has 15 amino acids. With 0 bases removed from V and 0 bases from J, the gap between germline ends came to 8 bases. Germline V gene sequence: CDR1 SGHNT, CDR2 YYREEE (reference sequence). This chain's CDR3 is CASSLAGTSTDTQYF. In nucleotides, the CDR3 is TGTGCCAGCAGCTTGGCCGGGACTAGCACAGATACGCAGTATTTT.

The rearrangement links TRBV28 to TRBJ2-3; TRBD2 might be the D (6 bases). V shed 5 bases and J shed 2 bases, with 14 bases lying between them. Germline V CDR1 and CDR2: MDHEN, SYDVKM. The CDR3 is 15 amino acids. CDR3 sequence: CASSNPSALTDTQYF. The DNA for the CDR3 is TGTGCCAGCAGTAATCCTAGCGCACTCACAGATACGCAGTATTTT.

CDR3 residues: CASSAQGTGNTIYF. DNA of the CDR3: TGTGCCAGCAGCGCTCAGGGGACTGGAAACACCATATATTTT. The chain couples TRBV9 to TRBJ1-3, with D possibly being TRBD1 (6 bases). Trimming took off 3 bases at V and 2 bases at J, with 9 bases between the two ends. This CDR3 contains 14 residues. Germline V CDR1 and CDR2: SGDLS, YYNGEE.

This clone was counted between two and nine times. The chain employs TRBV20-1 and TRBJ1-4; TRBD1 matches 9 bases. The ends lost 3 bases at V and 8 bases at J; junction bases unmatched: 7. CDR3 length: 14 amino acids. Germline CDR1 reads DFQATT; CDR2 reads SNEGSKA (reference sequence). The CDR3 DNA is TGCAGTGCTAGTCTGACAGGGGGTTGGGAAAAACTGTTTTTT. Encoded protein: CSASLTGGWEKLFF.

This rearrangement joins TRBV7-9 to TRBJ1-4; D call uncertain. With 2 bases removed from V and 8 bases from J, the gap between germline ends came to 6 bases. CDR1 and CDR2 (germline): SEHNR, FQNEAQ (reference sequence). This CDR3 contains 12 residues. CDR3 region: CASSLYREKLFF. The CDR3 DNA sequence: TGTGCCAGCAGCTTATACAGAGAAAAACTGTTTTTT. The whole variable domain, remainder taken from reference TRBV7-9 and TRBJ1-4, is DTGVSQNPRHKITKRGQNVTFRCDPISEHNRLYWYRQTLGQGPEFLTYFQNEAQLEKSRLLSDRFSAERPKGSFSTLEIQRTEQGDSAMYLCASSLYREKLFFGSGTQLSVL.

The chain uses TRBV4-1 and TRBJ1-1; possibly TRBD1 for D (6 bases). The V gene's germline CDR1 is MGHRA and CDR2 YSYEKL. V was trimmed by 0 bases and J by 2 bases, leaving 16 bases between them. The CDR3 consists of 17 residues. CDR3 DNA sequence: TGCGCCAGCAGCCAAGAAGCCCCAACAGGGAGAAACACTGAAGCTTTCTTT. It translates to CASSQEAPTGRNTEAFF.

This chain uses TRBV7-3 with TRBJ2-1; maybe TRBD1 (5 bases). From germline, CDR1 is SGHTA and CDR2 FQGTGA. There are 15 residues in the CDR3. V gave up 5 bases and J gave up 0 bases, with 11 bases separating them. CDR3 bases: TGTGCCAGCAGCCAAACAGGTAGCTCCTACAATGAGCAGTTCTTC. Protein: CASSQTGSSYNEQFF. Full variable domain (missing parts from reference TRBV7-3 and TRBJ2-1): GAGVSQTPSNKVTEKGKYVELRCDPISGHTALYWYRQSLGQGPEFLIYFQGTGAADDSGLPNDRFFAVRPEGSVSTLKIQRTERGDSAVYLCASSQTGSSYNEQFFGPGTRLTVL.

This rearrangement joins TRBV7-2 to TRBJ2-1, with 11 bases matching TRBD2. The junction had 4 bases not matched to a gene; V was cut back by 5 bases and J by 13 bases. This CDR3 has 12 amino acids. CDR1 is SGHTA and CDR2 is FQGNSA in the germline V gene. In nucleotides, the CDR3 is TGTGCCAGCAGCGAGGGACTAGCGGAACAGTTCTTC. It codes for CASSEGLAEQFF.

This chain connects TRBV6-5 to TRBJ1-1; possible D gene TRBD1, 5 bases. Germline V CDR1 and CDR2: MNHEY, SVGAGI. V was trimmed by 9 bases and J by 2 bases, leaving 13 bases between them. This CDR3 contains 13 residues. The CDR3: CASRQFLNTEAFF. The CDR3 coding sequence is TGTGCCAGTCGACAGTTCCTAAACACTGAAGCTTTCTTT.

V is TRBV29-1 and J is TRBJ1-2; D is unclear. V lost 4 bases to trimming and J lost 4 bases, with 13 bases between them. From germline, CDR1 is SQVTM and CDR2 ANQGSEA. The CDR3 runs 13 residues. The CDR3 coding sequence is TGCAGCGTTGCTTTCGGGGAACGCTATGGCTACACCTTC. It yields the protein CSVAFGERYGYTF.

The chain links TRBV28 to TRBJ1-5, with D hard to call. Deletions cut 1 base from V and 2 bases from J, with 9 bases between. The CDR3 consists of 15 residues. Germline CDR1 reads MDHEN; CDR2 reads SYDVKM. The CDR3 DNA follows: TGTGCCAGCAGTTTATTTATGGGCCGCAATCAGCCCCAGCATTTT. This translates into CASSLFMGRNQPQHF. The whole variable domain, remainder taken from reference TRBV28 and TRBJ1-5, is DVKVTQSSRYLVKRTGEKVFLECVQDMDHENMFWYRQDPGLGLRLIYFSYDVKMKEKGDIPEGYSVSREKKERFSLILESASTNQTSMYLCASSLFMGRNQPQHFGDGTRLSIL.

The chain is built from TRBV6-1 and TRBJ2-7; possibly TRBD1 for D (6 bases). V lost 2 bases, J lost 3 bases, and 8 bases lay in between. CDR3 length: 13 residues. CDR1 and CDR2 (germline): MNHNS, SASEGT. In nucleotides, the CDR3 is TGTGCCAGCAGTGAACACAGGGTCTACGAGCAGTACTTC. As protein: CASSEHRVYEQYF.

The CDR3: CASSYSSPGYGYTF. In DNA, the CDR3 is TGTGCCAGCAGTTACTCGAGCCCCGGCTATGGCTACACCTTC. The J gene is TRBJ1-2, the V gene TRBV6-5; no clear D. The CDR3 totals 14 residues. CDR1 is MNHEY and CDR2 is SVGAGI in the germline V gene. Trimming stripped 0 bases from V and 4 bases from J, with 9 bases between.